The present TCR beta chain was sequenced within a study of T cells in Graves' hyperthyroidism and ophthalmopathy (dated by TCRdb to the late 2010s). For the study in its entirety: To identify TCR V-J signatures that set the groups apart, the researchers used a discovery cohort of roughly 100 patients, made up of 43 with Graves' ophthalmopathy and some 60 with stable Graves' hyperthyroidism. TCR Vbeta CDR3 sequencing of roughly 140 peripheral blood samples (more than 40 ophthalmopathy, 75 to 85 hyperthyroidism and about 17 progressor patients) is reported in the paper. After sampling, hyperthyroidism patients received methimazole starting at 30 mg daily, and ophthalmopathy patients received high-dose intravenous methylprednisolone. Prospective prediction of ophthalmopathy was tested in an independent validation cohort of fewer than 20 hyperthyroidism patients and 15 to 17 patients who later progressed to ophthalmopathy. The study also compared thyroid tissue and blood T-cell repertoires from about six Graves' hyperthyroidism patients. The 100 or so discovery patients were randomly split 7:3 into training and test sets. General findings and caveats noted by the study authors: Ophthalmopathy was separated from stable hyperthyroidism by a 13 V-J signature model, with approximately 90% sensitivity and about 81% specificity obtained in cross-validation and 80%/75% obtained in testing. During validation, the model predicted progression to ophthalmopathy a median of around 6 months ahead of onset, with almost 71% sensitivity and 72.22% specificity. No statistical method was used to fix the sample size in advance, and group allocation was not hidden from the investigators. Blood samples also contained most of the expanded thyroid clonotypes (frequency above 0.001), which suggests that blood repertoires may reflect thyroid immune responses.

Stable Graves' hyperthyroidism was defined as the absence of progression to ophthalmopathy over 18 months of follow-up. Hyperthyroidism patients were newly diagnosed, had a disease duration of under 2 months, and were aged 18 to 65 years. The study excluded patients with uncontrolled infections, other autoimmune diseases, pregnancy or lactation. Diagnoses relied on clinical symptoms, serum thyroxine and TRAb, thyroid ultrasound and orbital computed tomography. Trizol reagent was used to extract total RNA, and RNA quality was then checked on an Agilent 2100 Bioanalyzer. At the junction V is shortened by 5 bases and J by 2 bases, with 12 bases in between. The germline V gene (reference sequence) provides CDR1 LNHNV and CDR2 YYDKDF. The CDR3 is 14 amino acids in total, end residues counted. Of all the DNA, just the CDR3 is kept, 42 bases in frame from base 1. As concerns this clonotype: No cognate antigen has been identified for it. Since the CDR3 does not end with the conserved phenylalanine or tryptophan, this likely comes from a read error.

The TCR beta CDR3 regions were amplified from RNA transcripts. A first-round RT-PCR of the TCR CDR3 used the HTBI primer set with the Qiagen OneStep RT-PCR kit. A second multiplex PCR round built the libraries, followed by size selection and purification. Sequencing of the libraries was done on an Illumina HiSeq2000 using paired-end 100 bp reads. Under the source paper's analysis protocol: Raw data were processed with SOAPnuke, discarding reads with adapters, uncalled bases, mean Phred below 15, or no exact constant-primer or identifier match. COPE v1.2.5 was used to merge high-quality paired reads, and clonotypes were defined as unique nucleotide sequences. Clonotypes were aligned to IMGT TRBV, TRBD and TRBJ reference segments using MiTCR v1.1. Only V-J combinations with frequency above 0.0001, covering 99% to 99.2% of repertoires, were analysed. A TCS score was defined as the ratio of F50 (clonal expansion) to E x V (chaos), with BLOSUM62-based TCRdist applied between CDR3 peptides within each V-J. Welch's t-statistics and random forest reduced 500 to 550 V-J features to 13, which were used in a naive Bayes classifier (R e1071). The similarity between thyroid and blood repertoires was quantified using the Morisita-Horn index. TCRdb took the public reads, trimmed them with fastp at Q25, ran MiXCR for clone calling and kept in-frame beta chains. Rows with one shared CDR3 protein collapse into an entry with the most common genes and DNA. TCRdb's processing, not the authors' own work, is the source of the V and J calls. In this sample the table shows 610,000 or so distinct CDR3 sequences, approximately 44% of which occur a single time. The biggest ten clones account for more than 7% of the sample.

This clonotype originated in a woman aged 18-30 years with Graves' hyperthyroidism. The sample was peripheral blood or thyroid tissue (not recorded which). The sequence joins TRBV15 to TRBJ1-1; no D gene call is confident. The CDR3 reads as follows: CATSPDVGNTEAFL. The base sequence is TGTGCCACCAGCCCGGACGTGGGAAACACTGAAGCTTTCCTT.